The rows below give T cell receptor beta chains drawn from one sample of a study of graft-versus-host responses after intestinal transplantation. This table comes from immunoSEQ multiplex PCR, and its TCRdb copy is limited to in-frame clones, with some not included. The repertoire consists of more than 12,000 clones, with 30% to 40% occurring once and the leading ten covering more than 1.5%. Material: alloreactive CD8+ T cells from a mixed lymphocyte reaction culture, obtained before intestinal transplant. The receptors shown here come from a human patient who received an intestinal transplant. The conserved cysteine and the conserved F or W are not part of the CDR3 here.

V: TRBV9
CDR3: ASSVFGGAYNEQF

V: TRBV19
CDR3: ASSITGDGNTIY

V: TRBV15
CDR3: ATSRDLGQNQPQH

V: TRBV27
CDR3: ASSLLGGIHEQY

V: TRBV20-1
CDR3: SARALLEQY

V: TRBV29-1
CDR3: SVVRGQGAGTDTQY

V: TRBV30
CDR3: ALGAGYGYT

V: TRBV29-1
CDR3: SVEDEWGQDTGNTIY

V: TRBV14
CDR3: ASSPAGPLLDEQY

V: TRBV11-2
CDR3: ASSLGVLGQGREKLF

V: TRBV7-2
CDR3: ASSFGGQGIAWSQPQH

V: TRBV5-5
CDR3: ASSLGLLRGYT

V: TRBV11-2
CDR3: ASSSLAGGYEQY

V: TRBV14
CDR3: ASSQEIGGPYEQY

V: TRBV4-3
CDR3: ASSQGTGENEKLF

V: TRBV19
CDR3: ASSTTSGALDTQY

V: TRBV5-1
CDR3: ASSPLVVRRGSPLH

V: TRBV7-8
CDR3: ASSPFSTGSSTDTQY

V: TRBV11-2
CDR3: ASSFGAGTYEQY

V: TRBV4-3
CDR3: ASSLQRDRAYTDTQY

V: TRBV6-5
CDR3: ASSLQESSYNEQF

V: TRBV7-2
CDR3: ASSLASPGGATEAF

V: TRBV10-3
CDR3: AIRPEGRTEAF

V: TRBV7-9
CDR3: ASSLVTSSYEQY

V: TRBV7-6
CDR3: ASSLAPGLAGGPYTGELF

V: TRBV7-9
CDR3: ASSPDYDNEQF

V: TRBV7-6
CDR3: ASSLAGTSGGSTDTQY

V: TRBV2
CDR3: ASSAWDSSNYGYT

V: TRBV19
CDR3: ASSIGGGLLETQY

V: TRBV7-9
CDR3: ASSPGTGGRNEQF

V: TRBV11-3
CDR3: ASSLDLGPVDEAF

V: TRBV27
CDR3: ASSLSPSTGNLIYGYT

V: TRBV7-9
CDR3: ASSLDPQRLNTEAF

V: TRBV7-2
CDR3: ASSPTGLGYT

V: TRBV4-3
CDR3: ASSQVESVNNEQF

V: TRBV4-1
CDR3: ASSFSGGGSSYEQY

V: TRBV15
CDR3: ATSLGLGADTQY

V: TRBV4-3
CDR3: ASSQGTGVNTEAF

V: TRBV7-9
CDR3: ASSRPGGYEQY

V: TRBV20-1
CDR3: SARGQHGYT

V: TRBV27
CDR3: ASNTGGSRYEQY

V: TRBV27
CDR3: ASSPAGTEYTEAF

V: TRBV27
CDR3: ASSPLVTGTDTQY

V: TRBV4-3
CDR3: ASSQDPRGPWNEQF

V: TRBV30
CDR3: AWSVLGTDTQY

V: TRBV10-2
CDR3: ATLGGEIYEQY

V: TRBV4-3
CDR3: ASSLGQVGYEQY

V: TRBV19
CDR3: ASSIPGGDNYGYT

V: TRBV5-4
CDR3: ASSYSSAGGYT

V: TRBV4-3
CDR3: ASSQVLRRGQVSGNTIY

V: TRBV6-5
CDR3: ASSYPSSGRAEQY

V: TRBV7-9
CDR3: ASSLGGGALDTQY

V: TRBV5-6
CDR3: ASTFGLAGDTDTQY

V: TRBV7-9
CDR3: ASSRGGSYNSPLH